The present TCR beta chain was sequenced within a study of memory CD4+ T cells and cytomegalovirus serostatus. The V gene's germline CDR1 is MDHEN and CDR2 SYDVKM. The CDR3 loop spans 15 amino acids. The V gene lost 2 bases and the J gene lost 7 bases, with 15 bases spanning the gap. Single viable CD3+CD4+CD8-CD45RO+ cells were sorted as the memory CD4+ T cells. Sequencing used immunoSEQ multiplex PCR; TCRdb keeps in-frame clones, though not all of them. There are 75,000 to 95,000 clones in the sample; around 80% occur only once, and nearly 0.8% lies in the top ten. This sequence joins TRBV28 and TRBJ1-5; perhaps TRBD1 as D (5 bases). This TCR was recovered from an adult in good health and CMV-seronegative. The specimen sequenced was memory CD4+ T cells from blood. The CDR3 coding sequence is TGTGCCAGCAGTTTAGGGTGGGGGGAGCGCCAGCCCCAGCATTTT. Its protein is CASSLGWGERQPQHF.